These 2 T cell receptor beta chains originate from one sample sequenced in a study of cytomegalovirus exposure and HLA in healthy donors. PCR used 60 Vbeta primers and 13 Jbeta primers. TCRdb's copy holds only in-frame clones and misses some; the assay was immunoSEQ multiplex PCR. The sample has tens of thousands of clones. Sequencing was carried out using PBMCs. All receptors come from a male donor in good health and CMV-seronegative.

The V and J genes are TRBV11-2 and TRBJ2-1, with D uncertain. Germline V lookup: CDR1 SGHAT, CDR2 FQNNGV. The V and J ends lost 1 base and 5 bases respectively, with 18 bases between them. This CDR3 region has 17 residues. The DNA for the CDR3 is TGTGCCAGCAGCTTAGCCCCCTCGAGCGCACCTGACAATGAGCAGTTCTTC. Translated: CASSLAPSSAPDNEQFF.

The chain has TRBV19 and TRBJ2-1; TRBD2 agrees at 8 bases. The CDR3 is 13 residues long. The trim removed 10 bases at V and 7 bases at J, leaving 9 bases unmatched. Germline V lookup: CDR1 LNHDA, CDR2 SQIVND (reference sequence). DNA for the CDR3: TGTGCCAACCCAGCGGGGGAAAGGAATGAGCAGTTCTTC. It translates to CANPAGERNEQFF.